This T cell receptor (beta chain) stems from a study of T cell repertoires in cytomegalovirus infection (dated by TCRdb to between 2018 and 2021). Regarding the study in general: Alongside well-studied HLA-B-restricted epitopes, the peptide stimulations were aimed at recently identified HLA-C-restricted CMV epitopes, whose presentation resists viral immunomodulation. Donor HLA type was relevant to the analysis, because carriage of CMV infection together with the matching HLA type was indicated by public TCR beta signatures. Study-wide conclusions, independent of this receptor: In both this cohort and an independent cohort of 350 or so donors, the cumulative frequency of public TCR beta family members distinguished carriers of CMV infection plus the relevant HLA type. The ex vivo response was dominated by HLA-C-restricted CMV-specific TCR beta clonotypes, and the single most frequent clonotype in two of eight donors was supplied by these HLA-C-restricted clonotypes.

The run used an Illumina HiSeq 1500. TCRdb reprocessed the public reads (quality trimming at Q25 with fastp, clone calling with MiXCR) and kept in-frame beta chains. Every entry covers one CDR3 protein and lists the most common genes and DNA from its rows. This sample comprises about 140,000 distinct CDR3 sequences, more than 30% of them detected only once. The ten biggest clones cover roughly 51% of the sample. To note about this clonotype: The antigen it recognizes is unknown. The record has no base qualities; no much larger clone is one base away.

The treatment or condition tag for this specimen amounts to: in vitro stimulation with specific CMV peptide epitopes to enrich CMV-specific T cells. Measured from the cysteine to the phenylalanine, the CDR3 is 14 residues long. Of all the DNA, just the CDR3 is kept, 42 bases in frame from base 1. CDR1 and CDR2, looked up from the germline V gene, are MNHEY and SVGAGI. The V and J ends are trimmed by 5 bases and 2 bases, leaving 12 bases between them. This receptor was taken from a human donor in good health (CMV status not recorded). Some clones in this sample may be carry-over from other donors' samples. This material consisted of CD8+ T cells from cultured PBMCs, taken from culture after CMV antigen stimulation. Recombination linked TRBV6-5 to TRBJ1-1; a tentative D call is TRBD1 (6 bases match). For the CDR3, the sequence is CASSIRTDNTEAFF. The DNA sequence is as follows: TGTGCCAGCAGTATCCGGACAGACAACACTGAAGCTTTCTTT.